This T cell receptor beta chain derives from a study of blood T cell repertoires in COVID-19. Study-wide context: Spain, Italy and the United States supplied samples that represented acute and convalescent COVID-19. Nucleic acid was either cDNA or gDNA, and it came from T cells, B-cell-depleted T cells, or PBMCs.

Per germline, CDR1 SGHRS and CDR2 YFSETQ. Deletions cut 4 bases from V and 0 bases from J, with 10 bases between. The CDR3 totals 14 residues. Per the study methods: Amplified reference gene primers provided the basis for estimating nucleated cell counts. Some clones are missing from TCRdb's copy, which holds only in-frame ones; the method was immunoSEQ multiplex PCR. V and J calls and clone size are copied from that table; D and trimming were computed from the DNA. This table holds about 160,000 clones, roughly 90% found once. This chain connects TRBV5-1 to TRBJ1-2, with D unresolved. The clonotype comes from a man aged 55 to 70 with acute or convalescent COVID-19. The sequencing sample was made of peripheral blood. Here the CDR3 reads CASSEGPTNYGYTF. In DNA form, the CDR3 reads TGCGCCAGCAGCGAGGGCCCTACTAACTATGGCTACACCTTC. Together with reference TRBV5-1 and TRBJ1-2, the CDR3 gives the full variable domain: KAGVTQTPRYLIKTRGQQVTLSCSPISGHRSVSWYQQTPGQGLQFLFEYFSETQRNKGNFPGRFSGRQFSNSRSEMNVSTLELGDSALYLCASSEGPTNYGYTFGSGTRLTVV.